Listed here are 21 T cell receptor beta chains from one sample, sequenced in a study of beta chain features in type 1 diabetes. Sequenced material consisted of expressed TCRB transcripts (all of the isolated RNA was reverse transcribed). The assay was immunoSEQ multiplex PCR, and TCRdb's table has in-frame clones only and misses some. The table shows over 350,000 clones, with roughly 16% occurring only once. The sample was naive CD4+ T cells from blood. The origin of the receptors is a woman under 30 in good health.

This chain connects TRBV28 to TRBJ2-7; tentatively, D is TRBD2 (7 bases). Germline V lookup: CDR1 MDHEN, CDR2 SYDVKM. The CDR3 loop spans 16 amino acids. V dropped 4 bases and J dropped 2 bases, with 18 bases sitting between them. CDR3 nucleotides: TGTGCCAGCAGTTCCCCCGGGGGGCTGGGGGCCTACGAGCAGTACTTC. Amino acid sequence: CASSSPGGLGAYEQYF.

This clone was seen more than once but under ten times. This rearrangement joins TRBV25-1 to TRBJ1-2; 10 bases are shared with TRBD1. CDR1 MGHDK and CDR2 SYGVNS come from the germline V gene. The CDR3 extends over 16 amino acids. Trimming cost V 3 bases and J 8 bases; bases outside gene matches: 12. The CDR3 DNA reads TGTGCCAGCAGTGAGTTACCGGGACAGGGGAACCCCGGCTACACCTTC. This sequence encodes CASSELPGQGNPGYTF.

DNA of the CDR3: TGTGCCAGCAGTTCCTCCCTAGCGGGCTACGAGCAGTACTTC. Its translation: CASSSSLAGYEQYF. J is TRBJ2-7 and V is TRBV2; 8 nucleotides match TRBD2. This CDR3 is 14 amino acids long. The trim removed 5 bases at V and 3 bases at J, leaving 6 bases unmatched. Germline CDR1 is SNHLY and CDR2 is FYNNEI.

The V gene is TRBV4-1, the J gene TRBJ2-3; TRBD2 agrees at 11 bases. CDR1 is MGHRA and CDR2 is YSYEKL in the germline V gene. This CDR3 comprises 17 residues. V lost 0 bases to trimming and J lost 3 bases; unmatched junction nucleotides: 5. CDR3 coding DNA: TGCGCCAGCAGCCAAGAAGGGACTAGCGGTATAACAGATACGCAGTATTTT. It codes for CASSQEGTSGITDTQYF.

This chain connects TRBV4-3 to TRBJ2-3, with 7 bases aligning to TRBD1. The CDR3 totals 17 residues. CDR1 and CDR2 (germline): LGHNA, YSLEER. J gave up 0 bases and V 1 base, and 7 bases lay outside the gene matches. The CDR3 spells CASSQAIQGPSTDTQYF. The CDR3, as DNA: TGCGCCAGCAGCCAAGCGATACAGGGGCCTAGCACAGATACGCAGTATTTT.

In its sample, this clone was seen a few times. The chain couples TRBV29-1 to TRBJ2-1; D is uncertain. This CDR3 has 16 residues. Germline V CDR1 and CDR2: SQVTM, ANQGSEA. V gave up 0 bases and J gave up 0 bases, with 12 bases separating them. In DNA form, the CDR3 reads TGCAGCGTTGAAGATAACAGCCACCTCTCCTACAATGAGCAGTTCTTC. Translating gives CSVEDNSHLSYNEQFF.

This clone turned up a few times. The rearrangement uses TRBV5-1 and TRBJ2-7; 11 nucleotides agree with TRBD2. This CDR3 has 16 residues. The germline V gene encodes CDR1 SGHRS and CDR2 YFSETQ. V lost 2 bases to trimming and J lost 4 bases; unmatched junction nucleotides: 8. In DNA form, the CDR3 reads TGCGCCAGCAGCTTTCAGACTAGCGGGATCGGATACGAGCAGTACTTC. Amino acids: CASSFQTSGIGYEQYF.

This clone was observed a few times. The V gene is TRBV5-6, the J gene TRBJ2-7, with unresolved D. The CDR3 length is 10 residues. The V and J ends lost 7 bases and 6 bases respectively, with 8 bases between them. CDR1 and CDR2 (germline): SGHDT, YYEEEE. The DNA for the CDR3 is TGTGCCAGCGGGCCTGGCGAGCAGTACTTC. As protein: CASGPGEQYF.

This clone was counted only a few times. The rearrangement uses TRBV7-6 and TRBJ2-7; 10 nucleotides agree with TRBD2. Trimming at V came to 5 bases and at J to 4 bases, leaving 5 bases not matched to a gene. Germline assignment: CDR1 SGHVS and CDR2 FNYEAQ. The CDR3 spans 14 residues. For the CDR3, the DNA is TGTGCCAGCAGCGTAGGACTAGCGGATTACGAGCAGTACTTC. It yields the protein CASSVGLADYEQYF.

This clone was counted only a few times. The genes are TRBV7-2 and TRBJ2-7, with a tentative D call TRBD2 (5 bases). Trimming removed 5 bases at V and 2 bases at J, with 10 bases between. CDR1 and CDR2 from the germline V gene are SGHTA and FQGNSA. CDR3 size: 13 residues. CDR3 sequence: CASSPVAPYEQYF. In nucleotides, the CDR3 is TGTGCCAGCAGCCCGGTAGCGCCCTACGAGCAGTACTTC. The full variable domain, in which reference TRBV7-2 and TRBJ2-7 provide the parts outside the CDR3, is GAGVSQSPSNKVTEKGKDVELRCDPISGHTALYWYRQSLGQGLEFLIYFQGNSAPDKSGLPSDRFSAERTGGSVSTLTIQRTQQEDSAVYLCASSPVAPYEQYFGPGTRLTVT.

CDR3 sequence (DNA): TGTGCCTGGACGACTAGCGGGAGACCGCATGAGCAGTTCTTC. This gives the protein CAWTTSGRPHEQFF. V and J are TRBV30 and TRBJ2-1; 12 nucleotides align to TRBD2. This CDR3 comprises 14 residues. Germline-derived CDR1 and CDR2 are GTSNPN and SVGIG (reference sequence). Trimming removed 4 bases from V and 8 bases from J; junction bases left unmatched: 6. Full variable domain (outside the CDR3, taken from reference TRBV30 and TRBJ2-1): SQTIHQWPATLVQPVGSPLSLECTVEGTSNPNLYWYRQAAGRGLQLLFYSVGIGQISSEVPQNLSASRPQDRQFILSSKKLLLSDSGFYLCAWTTSGRPHEQFFGPGTRLTVL.

The rearrangement links TRBV18 to TRBJ1-5; D call uncertain. The germline gives CDR1 KGHSH, CDR2 LQKENI. The CDR3 contains 12 residues. Deletions cut 6 bases from V and 5 bases from J, with 8 bases between. For the CDR3, the DNA is TGTGCCAGCTCCCAGTCAGATCAGCCCCAGCATTTT. Protein sequence: CASSQSDQPQHF.

The V gene is TRBV10-3, the J gene TRBJ2-7; TRBD2 matches 14 bases. The germline V gene encodes CDR1 ENHRY and CDR2 SYGVKD. CDR3 size: 13 residues. The junction had 4 bases not matched to a gene; V was cut back by 9 bases and J by 6 bases. Here the CDR3 DNA reads TGTGCCATTACGGGACTAGCGGGAGTCGAGCAGTACTTC. It yields the protein CAITGLAGVEQYF.

The CDR3 here is CSAPGTQYF. In nucleotides, the CDR3 is TGCAGTGCCCCAGGGACCCAGTACTTC. The genes are TRBV20-1 and TRBJ2-5, with unresolved D. Germline CDR1 and CDR2: DFQATT and SNEGSKA (reference sequence). V lost 6 bases and J lost 7, with 6 bases in between. CDR3 size: 9 residues.

This clone occurred a few times. The chain carries TRBV30 and TRBJ2-1; 12 bases match TRBD2. The CDR3 sequence is 16 residues long. Germline loops: CDR1 GTSNPN, CDR2 SVGIG (reference sequence). J was trimmed by 4 bases and V by 6 bases; bases with no gene match: 10. The CDR3 protein is CACSQGTSGYYNEQFF. Written as DNA, the CDR3 is TGTGCCTGTTCCCAGGGGACTAGCGGGTATTACAATGAGCAGTTCTTC. Combining the CDR3 with reference TRBV30 and TRBJ2-1 gives the whole variable domain SQTIHQWPATLVQPVGSPLSLECTVEGTSNPNLYWYRQAAGRGLQLLFYSVGIGQISSEVPQNLSASRPQDRQFILSSKKLLLSDSGFYLCACSQGTSGYYNEQFFGPGTRLTVL.

V gene TRBV2 combines with J gene TRBJ2-3; 15 bases fit TRBD2. This CDR3 is 18 amino acids long. CDR1 and CDR2 from the germline V gene are SNHLY and FYNNEI. The V gene end was trimmed by 6 bases and the J gene end by 6 bases; junction bases not matched to a gene: 13. The DNA for the CDR3 is TGTGCCAGCAGAATAGGACTAGCGGGAGGGCCATCAGGTGATACGCAGTATTTT. It translates to CASRIGLAGGPSGDTQYF.

The sample holds a few counts of this clone. In the same sample, other DNA sequences code for this CDR3. The chain combines TRBV5-6 with TRBJ2-5, with D unclear. Trimming cost V 1 base and J 4 bases, with 2 bases left between them. Germline assignment: CDR1 SGHDT and CDR2 YYEEEE. The CDR3 has 11 residues. The CDR3 coding sequence is TGTGCCAGCAGCTTGCGAGAGACCCAGTACTTC. Translating it yields CASSLRETQYF.

There are a few counts of this clone. V gene TRBV7-9 combines with J gene TRBJ2-7; 7 nucleotides align to TRBD2. J gave up 3 bases and V 1 base, and 6 bases lay outside the gene matches. The CDR3 length is 15 residues. Germline V lookup: CDR1 SEHNR, CDR2 FQNEAQ (reference sequence). The CDR3 DNA reads TGTGCCAGCAGCTTAGGGGCGGCTAGCGGCTACGAGCAGTACTTC. Translation: CASSLGAASGYEQYF.

In its sample, this clone was seen a few times. The chain recombines TRBV5-1 with TRBJ2-3; possibly TRBD1 for D (5 bases). Trimming cost V 0 bases and J 2 bases, with 10 bases left between them. The CDR3 sequence is 15 residues long. The V gene's germline CDR1 is SGHRS and CDR2 YFSETQ. CDR3 DNA: TGCGCCAGCAGCTTGGACCGACAGCACACAGATACGCAGTATTTT. Translating it yields CASSLDRQHTDTQYF.

The chain uses TRBV15 and TRBJ2-2, with D unresolved. V gave up 0 bases and J gave up 8 bases, with 7 bases separating them. Germline V gene lookup returns CDR1 LNHNV and CDR2 YYDKDF (reference sequence). The CDR3 spans 13 residues. The DNA of the CDR3 is TGTGCCACCAGCAGAGAACGGGTGGGGGAGCTGTTTTTT. It translates to CATSRERVGELFF.

This clone appeared a single time. The chain is built from TRBV9 and TRBJ2-7; 7 nucleotides match TRBD1. Germline CDR1 SGDLS, CDR2 YYNGEE. With 0 bases clipped from V and 2 bases from J, the junction kept 5 bases outside the gene matches. The CDR3 contains 15 residues. Here the CDR3 reads CASSVGQGRTYEQYF. Written as DNA, the CDR3 is TGTGCCAGCAGCGTAGGACAGGGTAGGACCTACGAGCAGTACTTC.